Listed below are T cell receptor beta chains from one sample, sequenced in a study of T cells in localized non-small cell lung cancer. Sequencing was performed with immunoSEQ multiplex PCR; in TCRdb, only in-frame clones are kept and a portion is missing. This table has about 16,000 clones, roughly 89% appearing once. This sample comprised peripheral blood mononuclear cells, obtained before any cancer treatment. The receptors come from a woman aged 40 to 75 with stage III lung adenocarcinoma. The CDR3 runs from the conserved cysteine through the conserved F or W. D genes are given only for firm matches. The size field is filled for only some rows; it gives once, few, many or a size class.

v_call,d_call,clone_size,j_call,cdr3_aa,cdr3_nt
TRBV7-9,-,-,TRBJ1-4,CASSLALRNNEKLFF,TGTGCCAGCAGCTTAGCGCTCCGGAATAATGAAAAACTGTTTTTT
TRBV14,-,-,TRBJ2-3,CASSQNNRVTDTQYF,TGTGCCAGCAGCCAAAATAATCGAGTCACAGATACGCAGTATTTT
TRBV27,TRBD1,-,TRBJ1-2,CASSPTGAPGYGYTF,TGTGCCAGCAGTCCTACAGGGGCCCCGGGATATGGCTACACCTTC
TRBV6-8,-,-,TRBJ1-1,CASSGTGRAFF,TGTGCCAGCAGTGGCACGGGGAGGGCTTTCTTT
TRBV29-1,TRBD1,-,TRBJ1-5,CSVGQAVNQPQHF,TGCAGCGTGGGACAGGCGGTCAATCAGCCCCAGCATTTT
TRBV6-1,TRBD1,-,TRBJ2-2,CASTWDRPNTGELFF,TGTGCCAGCACCTGGGACAGGCCGAACACCGGGGAGCTGTTTTTT
TRBV7-9,-,-,TRBJ1-2,CASSLARGGYGYTF,TGTGCCAGCAGCTTAGCGAGGGGGGGCTATGGCTACACCTTC
TRBV4-2,-,-,TRBJ2-1,CASSRDFSAYNEQFF,TGTGCCAGCAGCCGGGATTTTAGCGCCTACAATGAGCAGTTCTTC
TRBV30,-,-,TRBJ1-3,CAWSAGESSGNTIYF,TGTGCCTGGAGCGCTGGTGAGTCCTCTGGAAACACCATATATTTT
TRBV18,-,once,TRBJ1-3,CASSLTRSGTGLDTIYF,TGTGCCAGCTCACTCACACGGTCCGGGACGGGGCTGGACACCATATATTTT
TRBV5-1,TRBD2,-,TRBJ2-7,CASSLAAASGYEQYF,TGCGCCAGCAGCTTGGCCGCGGCTAGCGGGTACGAGCAGTACTTC
TRBV5-6,-,-,TRBJ1-5,CASRGNRDRDQPQHF,TGTGCCAGCAGGGGGAACAGGGATCGGGATCAGCCCCAGCATTTT
TRBV10-3,-,once,TRBJ1-5,CAISEGSGTGQPQHF,TGTGCCATCAGTGAGGGATCCGGTACAGGCCAGCCCCAGCATTTT
TRBV11-2,-,-,TRBJ1-1,CASSLARNLGAEAFF,TGTGCCAGCAGCTTGGCTAGAAACCTGGGGGCTGAAGCTTTCTTT
TRBV11-2,TRBD2,-,TRBJ2-5,CASSPSGRALRETQYF,TGTGCCAGCAGCCCTAGCGGGAGGGCCCTCCGGGAGACCCAGTACTTC
TRBV5-1,-,-,TRBJ2-5,CASSLGQVPEETQYF,TGCGCCAGCAGCTTGGGACAGGTCCCAGAGGAGACCCAGTACTTC
TRBV5-1,TRBD2,-,TRBJ2-3,CASSSGTSPGWDTQYF,TGCGCCAGCAGCTCCGGGACTAGCCCTGGTTGGGATACGCAGTATTTT
TRBV29-1,TRBD2,-,TRBJ2-2,CSVGTSGMNTGELFF,TGCAGCGTAGGGACTAGCGGGATGAACACCGGGGAGCTGTTTTTT
TRBV27,-,-,TRBJ1-6,CASSPQGPWGSYNSPLHF,TGTGCCAGCAGTCCGCAAGGACCGTGGGGCTCCTATAATTCACCCCTCCACTTT
TRBV9,TRBD1,-,TRBJ1-6,CASSPTGAHSPLHF,TGTGCCAGCAGCCCCACAGGGGCCCATTCACCCCTCCACTTT
TRBV4-2,TRBD2,-,TRBJ2-5,CASSQSVGGETQYF,TGTGCCAGCAGCCAATCGGTGGGGGGGGAGACCCAGTACTTC
TRBV5-1,TRBD1,few,TRBJ2-7,CASSGRQGSYEQYF,TGCGCCAGCAGCGGAAGACAGGGTTCCTACGAGCAGTACTTC
TRBV6-7,-,-,TRBJ2-1,CAISTTYEQFF,TGTGCCATCTCTACGACGTATGAGCAGTTCTTC
TRBV6-5,-,-,TRBJ1-1,CASSLGTKNTEAFF,TGTGCCAGCAGCCTCGGGACTAAGAACACTGAAGCTTTCTTT
TRBV7-9,-,-,TRBJ2-3,CASRPRTDTQYF,TGTGCCAGCAGACCTAGAACAGATACGCAGTATTTT
TRBV6-1,TRBD1,-,TRBJ1-4,CASRRDRGSEKLFF,TGTGCCAGCAGGAGGGACAGGGGTAGTGAAAAACTGTTTTTT
TRBV7-2,-,-,TRBJ2-1,CASSKQAQAFNEQFF,TGTGCCAGCAGCAAACAGGCTCAGGCCTTTAATGAGCAGTTCTTC
TRBV27,-,-,TRBJ1-5,CASSIRYTTNQPQHF,TGTGCCAGCAGTATCAGGTACACAACTAATCAGCCCCAGCATTTT
TRBV5-1,-,-,TRBJ2-7,CASSLSALYEQYF,TGCGCCAGCAGCCTCTCCGCGCTCTACGAGCAGTACTTC
TRBV18,-,-,TRBJ1-1,CASRGDRNTEAFF,TGTGCCAGCCGAGGGGACCGGAACACTGAAGCTTTCTTT
TRBV5-4,TRBD2,-,TRBJ2-3,CASTPSRGGRGTDTQYF,TGTGCCAGCACGCCGTCGCGGGGGGGCCGAGGAACAGATACGCAGTATTTT
TRBV5-4,TRBD2,-,TRBJ2-5,CASSSGLAGESKETQYF,TGTGCCAGCAGCTCGGGACTAGCGGGGGAGAGCAAGGAGACCCAGTACTTC
TRBV2,-,-,TRBJ2-7,CASSDRGGVSSYEQYF,TGTGCCAGCAGTGACCGGGGCGGGGTGAGCTCCTACGAGCAGTACTTC